A selection of T cell receptor beta chains follows, all from one sample in a study of cytomegalovirus exposure and HLA in healthy donors. The assay was immunoSEQ multiplex PCR, and TCRdb's table has in-frame clones only and misses some. The repertoire consists of 45,000 to 60,000 clones, with approximately 65% occurring once and the leading ten covering approximately 6%. The sequenced sample consisted of PBMCs. The receptors originated from a man aged 30 to 45 in good health and CMV-seronegative. Each CDR3 is given with its conserved first and last residue. A D gene is named only where the DNA matches it firmly. Only some rows state a clone size, as once, few, many or a class for expanded clones.

cdr3_nt	cdr3_aa	j_call	v_call	clone_size	d_call
TGTGCCAGCTCACCCGCGGGAGAGACCCAGTACTTC	CASSPAGETQYF	TRBJ2-5	TRBV18	-	-
TGTGCCAGCAGCTTAGTTGGAGGGGAGGGCTACACCTTC	CASSLVGGEGYTF	TRBJ1-2	TRBV7-9	-	-
TGCGCCAGCAGCTTAGCCGGGACTAGCGGCGATGAGCAGTTCTTC	CASSLAGTSGDEQFF	TRBJ2-1	TRBV5-1	-	TRBD2
TGTGCCAGCAGCTTGCCCCGCGGGAGTTACAATGAGCAGTTCTTC	CASSLPRGSYNEQFF	TRBJ2-1	TRBV5-4	-	TRBD2
TGTGCCAGCAGCTACCAGGGACAGGTGTACGGCGAGCAGTACTTC	CASSYQGQVYGEQYF	TRBJ2-7	TRBV7-2	-	TRBD1
TGTGCCATCAGTAACAGTGGTCCTGAAGCTTTCTTT	CAISNSGPEAFF	TRBJ1-1	TRBV10-3	-	-
TGTGCCGCACATGACCCAGGGGGCATCACTGAAGCTTTCTTT	CAAHDPGGITEAFF	TRBJ1-1	TRBV5-4	-	TRBD1
TGTGCAAGTCGCTTCACTAGCGGGATATCTTACAATGAGCAGTTCTTC	CASRFTSGISYNEQFF	TRBJ2-1	TRBV12-2	few	-
TGTGCCAGTAAGGCCCCCGGGACAGGGGACATTCAGTACTTC	CASKAPGTGDIQYF	TRBJ2-4	TRBV6-5	few	TRBD1
TGTGCCAGCAGCCGGACAGGGGGCGGTGAAAAACTGTTTTTT	CASSRTGGGEKLFF	TRBJ1-4	TRBV5-4	-	TRBD1
TGTGCCACCAGCAGAAACAGGGGGCGCTTGAGCCCCGGGGCCAACGTCCTGACTTTC	CATSRNRGRLSPGANVLTF	TRBJ2-6	TRBV15	-	TRBD1